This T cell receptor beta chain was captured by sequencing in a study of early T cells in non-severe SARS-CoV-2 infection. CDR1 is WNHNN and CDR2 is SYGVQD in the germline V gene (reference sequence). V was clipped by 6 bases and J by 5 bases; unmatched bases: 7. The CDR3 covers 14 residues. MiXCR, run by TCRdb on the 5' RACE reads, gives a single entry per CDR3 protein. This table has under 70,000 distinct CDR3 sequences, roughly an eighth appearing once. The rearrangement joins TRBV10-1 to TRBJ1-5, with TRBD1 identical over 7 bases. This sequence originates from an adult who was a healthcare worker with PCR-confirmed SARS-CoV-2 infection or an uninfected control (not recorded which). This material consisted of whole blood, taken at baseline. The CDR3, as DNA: TGCGCCAGCAGGAGACAGGGTTTCGATCAGCCCCAGCATTTT. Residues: CASRRQGFDQPQHF.